This T cell receptor (beta chain) was obtained from a study of blood T cell repertoires in COVID-19 (dated by TCRdb to about 2020). General notes on the study: Collaborator samples came from the United States, Italy and Spain and covered acute and convalescent phases of COVID-19. The prospective study material was composed of cDNA or gDNA derived from T cells, B-cell-depleted T cells, or PBMCs. Subjects who had been exposed to COVID-19, were actively infected with it, or had recovered from it provided the deeply sampled blood TCRbeta repertoires that made up the dataset. The repertoires were released in a freely available public database meant as a resource for research on the immune response to SARS-CoV-2. The samples were drawn from the first 160 participants of the ongoing ImmuneRACE study and from 1,254 subjects provided by 6 global collaborators. The sample metadata nearly always contained a de-identified subject ID, COVID-19 status, age in years and sex. Where HLA class I and class II types were available, the types were taken from metadata supplied by the sample provider, not from assay-based typing. What the research found in general, with its limitations: The amount of clinical and demographic metadata varied by source and participant and was provided uncurated.

A distance of 7 bases separates the germline ends of V and J, which lose 2 bases and 1 base respectively. The CDR3 contains 14 residues, cysteine and phenylalanine counted. The CDR3 DNA has 42 bases and is translated from base 1. For CDR1 and CDR2, the germline V gene lists SGHRS and YFSETQ. A remark on this clone: Its antigen remains unidentified. Base qualities are missing; no much larger clone stands one base away.

TCRbeta CDR3 regions were amplified from genomic DNA using the immunoSEQ Assay, a bias-controlled multiplex PCR. For the original study's pipeline: The number of nucleated cells in each sample was estimated from the amplification of reference gene primers within the assay. Sequence reads were collapsed and filtered to measure the absolute abundance of every unique TCRbeta CDR3 rearrangement. For each sample, productive Simpson clonality was calculated as the square root of Simpson's diversity index over productive rearrangements. TCRdb took this table from immuneACCESS and kept in-frame rearrangements with V and J called. Such tables lack part of the clones; where checked against another copy, unresolved V genes explain under half of the gap, and the rest is unexplained. V, J and clone size were drawn from that table, and D and trimming were deduced from the DNA. This sample lists approximately 210,000 clones; approximately 87% were detected once. The ten largest make up 2% to 3% of the sample.

Whole blood was collected in K2EDTA tubes by collaborating institutions according to the institutions' own protocols. For TCRbeta analysis, collaborators shipped samples as frozen whole blood, isolated PBMCs, or DNA extracted from either of those sample types. The sequencing input was peripheral blood. Here the chain combines TRBV5-1 and TRBJ1-3, with the identity of the D gene unclear. This receptor was identified in a woman in her seventies with active or convalescent COVID-19. The DNA reads TGCGCCAGCAGCTTCGGAGATTCTGGAAACACCATATATTTT. This sequence encodes CASSFGDSGNTIYF.